The text below deals with one TCR beta chain. Its antigen is unidentified. Germline CDR1 reads SNHLY; CDR2 reads FYNNEI. V was clipped by 4 bases and J by 2 bases, with 11 bases between them. The CDR3 spans 15 residues. These data belong to a study of cytomegalovirus exposure and HLA in healthy donors. Study overall: A subsequent analysis stated that the roughly 120 validation repertoires were run on the same platform as the approximately 700 first-cohort repertoires.

Study-wide results and caveats: Subsequent analysis of the 120 or so validation repertoires found a tendency for first-cohort TCR clusters to co-occur. According to reports, the classifier identified cytomegalovirus status with high specificity and sensitivity. Listed as cytomegalovirus-associated were 150 or so TCR beta chains.

Sequencing was performed with immunoSEQ multiplex PCR; in TCRdb, only in-frame clones are kept and a portion is missing. Of 90,000 or so clones listed, 85% are singletons. The clonotype was recovered from a man aged 18-30 years in good health and CMV-seropositive. The chain joins TRBV2 to TRBJ1-4; TRBD1 might be the D (5 bases). The sample was PBMCs. For the CDR3, the DNA is TGTGCCAGCAGTGCGCGGGGCGCGACTAATGAAAAACTGTTTTTT. This codes for CASSARGATNEKLFF.